This TCR beta chain was identified in a study of T cell repertoires in cytomegalovirus infection (dated by TCRdb to about 2019). Context from the whole study: Alongside well-studied HLA-B-restricted epitopes, the peptide stimulations were aimed at recently identified HLA-C-restricted CMV epitopes, whose presentation resists viral immunomodulation. Because public TCR beta signatures pointed to carriage of CMV infection together with the matching HLA type, the HLA type of each donor mattered for the analysis. What the study reported, not specific to this receptor: The ex vivo response was dominated by HLA-C-restricted CMV-specific TCR beta clonotypes, which also provided the single most frequent clonotype in two of eight donors. Cumulative frequency of public TCR beta family members discriminated carriers of CMV infection plus the relevant HLA type in this cohort and an independent 352-donor cohort.

The meaning of the sample's treatment or condition label: in vitro stimulation with specific CMV peptide epitopes to enrich CMV-specific T cells. Details on this clonotype: Its antigen specificity is not known. The input lacks base qualities; no much larger clone sits a single base away.

Cut back by 3 bases and 2 bases, the V and J ends lie 15 bases apart. The germline V gene yields MNHNS for CDR1 and SASEGT for CDR2. The CDR3 starts with the cysteine, ends with the phenylalanine, and has 16 residues. Kept here is only the CDR3 DNA, which spans 48 bases and is read in frame from base 1. TCRdb shows the sequencer as Illumina HiSeq 1500. Through fastp at Q25 and MiXCR, TCRdb rebuilt clones from the public reads, retaining in-frame beta chains. Every entry covers one CDR3 protein and lists the most common genes and DNA from its rows. The sample has approximately 100,000 distinct CDR3 sequences on record, around 40% of them singletons. Just under 75% of the sample lies in the top ten.

Sequenced here: CD8+ T cells from cultured PBMCs, sampled from culture after CMV antigen stimulation. Here the chain combines TRBV6-1 and TRBJ2-3, with the D gene too uncertain to name. The clonotype comes from a human donor in good health (CMV status not recorded). Some clones in this sample may be carry-over from other donors' samples. The base sequence is TGTGCCAGCAGTGAGGGGTTCGGGCTTTACACAGATACGCAGTATTTT. Protein translation: CASSEGFGLYTDTQYF.